This T cell receptor beta chain was obtained from a study of T cells in Graves' hyperthyroidism and ophthalmopathy. Overall study results and limits: Clonotypes that were expanded in thyroid above 0.001 mostly appeared in blood too.

As for this clonotype: Its antigen is undetermined.

RNA transcripts were the template for amplifying TCR beta CDR3 regions. HTBI primers were employed in a first-round RT-PCR of the TCR CDR3. TCRdb reprocessed the multiplex PCR reads with MiXCR, giving one entry per CDR3 protein. The table includes roughly 800,000 distinct CDR3 sequences, roughly 40% detected once. Stable Graves' hyperthyroidism denoted no ophthalmopathy progression over 18 months. Uncontrolled infections, other autoimmune diseases, pregnancy or lactation led to exclusion of patients. Clinical symptoms, serum thyroxine and TRAb, thyroid ultrasound and orbital computed tomography were used for the diagnoses. What was sequenced was blood. This TCR was recovered from a man in his late teens or twenties with Graves' hyperthyroidism.

As DNA, the CDR3 is TGTGCCAGCAGCCCTACCTTCGACCGGACGTGGCCTGAAGCTTTCTTT. Residues: CASSPTFDRTWPEAFF. The rearrangement joins TRBV7-8 to TRBJ1-1; unclear D gene. Deletions cut 5 bases from V and 6 bases from J, with 22 bases between. The germline gives CDR1 SGHVS, CDR2 FQNEAQ. The CDR3 consists of 16 residues.